These 5 T cell receptor beta chains share one sample of origin, sequenced in a study of T cells in localized non-small cell lung cancer. This table comes from immunoSEQ multiplex PCR, and its TCRdb copy is limited to in-frame clones, with some not included. This table has tens of thousands of clones, around nine tenths appearing once. Sample: peripheral blood, taken before any cancer treatment. Every receptor here comes from a woman aged 35 to 69 with stage I lung adenocarcinoma.

This sequence joins TRBV27 and TRBJ1-1, with D perhaps matching TRBD1 (5 bases). The CDR3 has 14 residues. The germline CDR1 and CDR2 sequences are MNHEY and SMNVEV (reference sequence). Trimming cost V 2 bases and J 11 bases, with 18 bases left between them. The CDR3 DNA reads as TGTGCCAGCAGTTTAGGGGGGATCGGTAGGGACGCTTTCTTT. It encodes CASSLGGIGRDAFF.

CDR3 nucleotide sequence: TGTGCCAGCACCCCTCAGACAGGTCCAAATTCACCCCTCCACTTT. Encoded protein: CASTPQTGPNSPLHF. The gene calls are TRBV9 and TRBJ1-6; TRBD1 might be the D (6 bases). V lost 6 bases, J lost 7 bases, and 17 bases lay in between. This CDR3 is 15 amino acids long. Germline V gene sequence: CDR1 SGDLS, CDR2 YYNGEE.

This chain uses TRBV15 with TRBJ1-2; D remains ambiguous. CDR3 length equals 12 residues. The germline CDR1 and CDR2 sequences are LNHNV and YYDKDF (reference sequence). The V end was cut by 0 bases, the J end by 7 bases, with 6 bases between. DNA of the CDR3: TGTGCCACCAGCAGAGACGTAGGTGGCTACACCTTC. Its protein product is CATSRDVGGYTF.

The V gene is TRBV5-1, the J gene TRBJ2-7, with 9 bases fitting TRBD1. CDR3 length: 17 amino acids. The V and J ends lost 3 bases and 5 bases, in that order; junction bases with no gene match: 15. From germline, CDR1 is SGHRS and CDR2 YFSETQ. DNA of the CDR3: TGCGCCAGCAGCTCTAAACCGTCACAGGGGGCGGGCAACGAGCAGTACTTC. It translates to CASSSKPSQGAGNEQYF. Together with reference TRBV5-1 and TRBJ2-7, the CDR3 gives the full variable domain: KAGVTQTPRYLIKTRGQQVTLSCSPISGHRSVSWYQQTPGQGLQFLFEYFSETQRNKGNFPGRFSGRQFSNSRSEMNVSTLELGDSALYLCASSSKPSQGAGNEQYFGPGTRLTVT.

V and J are TRBV6-1 and TRBJ2-5, with D perhaps TRBD1 (5 bases). The ends were cut back, 7 bases at V and 3 bases at J, with 18 bases in the middle. The CDR3 is 15 amino acids. The V gene's germline CDR1 is MNHNS and CDR2 SASEGT. The CDR3 reads CASTSDISPKETQYF. The DNA of the CDR3 is TGTGCCAGCACCTCGGACATTTCCCCGAAAGAGACCCAGTACTTC.